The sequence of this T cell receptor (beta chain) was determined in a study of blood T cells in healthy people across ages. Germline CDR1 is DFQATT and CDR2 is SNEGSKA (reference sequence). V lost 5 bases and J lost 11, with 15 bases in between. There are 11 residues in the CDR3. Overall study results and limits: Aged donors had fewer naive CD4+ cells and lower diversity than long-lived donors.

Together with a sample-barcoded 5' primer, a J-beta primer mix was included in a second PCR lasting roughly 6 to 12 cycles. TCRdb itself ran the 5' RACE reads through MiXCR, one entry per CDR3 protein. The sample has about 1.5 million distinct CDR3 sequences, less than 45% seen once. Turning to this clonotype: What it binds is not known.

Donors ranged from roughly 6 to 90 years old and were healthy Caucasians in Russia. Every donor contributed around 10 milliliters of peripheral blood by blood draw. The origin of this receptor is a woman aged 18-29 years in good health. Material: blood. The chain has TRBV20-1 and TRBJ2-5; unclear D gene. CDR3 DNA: TGCAGTGCTCCCTACCTCCGGAGTCAGTACTTC. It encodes CSAPYLRSQYF.